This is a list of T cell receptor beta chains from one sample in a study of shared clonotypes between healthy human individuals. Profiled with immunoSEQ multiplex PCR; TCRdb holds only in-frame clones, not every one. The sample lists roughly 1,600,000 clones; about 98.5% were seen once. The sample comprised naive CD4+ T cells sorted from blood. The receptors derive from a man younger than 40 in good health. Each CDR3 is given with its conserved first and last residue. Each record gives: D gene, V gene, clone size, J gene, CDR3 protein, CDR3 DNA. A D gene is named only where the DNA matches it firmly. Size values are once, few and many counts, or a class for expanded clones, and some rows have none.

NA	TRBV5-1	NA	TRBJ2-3	CASSLRILGGTDTQYF	TGCGCCAGCAGCTTGAGAATACTCGGCGGTACAGATACGCAGTATTTT
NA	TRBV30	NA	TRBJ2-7	CACSWADGQYF	TGTGCCTGTTCCTGGGCGGACGGGCAGTACTTC
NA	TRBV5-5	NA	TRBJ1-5	CASSLAQPQHF	TGTGCCAGCAGCTTGGCTCAGCCCCAGCATTTT
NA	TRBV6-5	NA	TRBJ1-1	CASSATRRGTEAFF	TGTGCCAGCAGTGCGACCAGGCGGGGCACTGAAGCTTTCTTT
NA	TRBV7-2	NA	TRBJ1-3	CASSLGVPGGSSGNTIYF	TGTGCCAGCAGCTTAGGTGTCCCAGGCGGAAGCTCTGGAAACACCATATATTTT
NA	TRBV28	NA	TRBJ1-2	CASRRTENYGYTF	TGTGCCAGCAGGAGGACAGAGAACTATGGCTACACCTTC
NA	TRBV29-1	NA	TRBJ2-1	CSVASRTSYNEQFF	TGCAGCGTTGCGTCAAGAACCTCCTACAATGAGCAGTTCTTC
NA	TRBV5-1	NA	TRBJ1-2	CASSLDKGTGYTF	TGCGCCAGCAGCTTGGATAAGGGCACTGGCTACACCTTC
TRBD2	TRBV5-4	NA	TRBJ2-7	CASSAQSGKRPYEQYF	TGTGCCAGCAGCGCTCAAAGCGGGAAGAGACCCTACGAGCAGTACTTC
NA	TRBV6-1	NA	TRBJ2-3	CASTALGSSTDTQYF	TGTGCCAGCACCGCCCTGGGGTCTAGCACAGATACGCAGTATTTT
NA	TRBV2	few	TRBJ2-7	CASSGDRFYEQYF	TGTGCCAGCAGTGGAGACAGGTTCTACGAGCAGTACTTC
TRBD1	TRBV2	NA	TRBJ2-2	CASSGRTGNTGELFF	TGTGCCAGCAGTGGCAGGACAGGGAACACCGGGGAGCTGTTTTTT
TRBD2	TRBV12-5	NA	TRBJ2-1	CASGLGLAGGGYNEQFF	TGTGCTAGTGGTTTGGGACTAGCGGGAGGTGGGTACAATGAGCAGTTCTTC
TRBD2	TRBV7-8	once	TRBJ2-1	CASSSPRLAGGTSSYNEQFF	TGTGCCAGCAGCTCACCACGACTAGCGGGAGGTACTAGCTCCTACAATGAGCAGTTCTTC
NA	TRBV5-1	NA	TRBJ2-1	CASSSIPPRATADNEQFF	TGCGCCAGCAGCTCGATCCCACCCCGGGCTACAGCGGACAATGAGCAGTTCTTC
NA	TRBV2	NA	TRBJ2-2	CASSVDTGELFF	TGTGCCAGCAGTGTCGACACCGGGGAGCTGTTTTTT
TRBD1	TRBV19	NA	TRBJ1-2	CASSPGQIYGYTF	TGTGCCAGTAGTCCGGGACAGATTTATGGCTACACCTTC
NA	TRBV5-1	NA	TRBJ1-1	CASSSAIGWDFSAEAFF	TGCGCCAGCAGCTCCGCCATTGGTTGGGACTTTTCGGCTGAAGCTTTCTTT
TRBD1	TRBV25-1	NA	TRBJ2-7	CASRGWGQIPHEQYF	TGTGCCAGCAGGGGTTGGGGACAGATCCCCCACGAGCAGTACTTC
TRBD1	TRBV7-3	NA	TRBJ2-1	CASSSGQGRFEEQFF	TGTGCCAGCAGCTCGGGACAGGGCAGGTTCGAGGAGCAGTTCTTC
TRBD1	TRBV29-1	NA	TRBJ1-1	CSAVKTGTDTEAFF	TGCAGCGCCGTTAAGACAGGGACGGACACTGAAGCTTTCTTT
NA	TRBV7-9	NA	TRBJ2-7	CASSSLTYSSYEQYF	TGTGCCAGCAGCTCACTGACATACAGCTCCTACGAGCAGTACTTC
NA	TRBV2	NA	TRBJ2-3	CASGWQTSTDTQYF	TGTGCCAGCGGATGGCAGACTAGCACAGATACGCAGTATTTT
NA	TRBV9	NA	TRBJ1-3	CASSDQHSGNTIYF	TGTGCCAGCAGCGACCAGCACTCTGGAAACACCATATATTTT
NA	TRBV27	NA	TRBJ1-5	CASGRGNQPQHF	TGTGCCAGCGGCAGAGGCAATCAGCCCCAGCATTTT
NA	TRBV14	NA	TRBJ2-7	CASSQGRFWTVGYYEQYF	TGTGCCAGCAGCCAAGGTAGATTTTGGACAGTCGGATACTACGAGCAGTACTTC